Only a few counts were recorded for the clone carrying this TCR beta chain. The sample originates from a study of OX40 agonist ivuxolimab in advanced cancers. CDR1 and CDR2 (germline): LGHNA, YNFKEQ. V dropped 4 bases and J dropped 2; count of bases not matched to a gene: 5. The CDR3 runs to 14 residues. The table came from immunoSEQ multiplex PCR; TCRdb's copy has only in-frame clones and leaves some out. Found here are 70,000 or so clones, about 88% of them singletons; the top ten hold approximately 7.7%. Here the sequenced sample was CD4+ or CD8+ T cells sorted from blood, taken in a trial of the OX40 agonist ivuxolimab. The rearrangement links TRBV4-2 to TRBJ2-7, with 7 bases matching TRBD1. The sequence was collected from an adult with an advanced solid tumor such as melanoma, head and neck, liver or kidney cancer. CDR3 nucleotides: TGTGCCAGCAGCCCCGGGACAGTCCCCTACGAGCAGTACTTC. Amino acids: CASSPGTVPYEQYF.